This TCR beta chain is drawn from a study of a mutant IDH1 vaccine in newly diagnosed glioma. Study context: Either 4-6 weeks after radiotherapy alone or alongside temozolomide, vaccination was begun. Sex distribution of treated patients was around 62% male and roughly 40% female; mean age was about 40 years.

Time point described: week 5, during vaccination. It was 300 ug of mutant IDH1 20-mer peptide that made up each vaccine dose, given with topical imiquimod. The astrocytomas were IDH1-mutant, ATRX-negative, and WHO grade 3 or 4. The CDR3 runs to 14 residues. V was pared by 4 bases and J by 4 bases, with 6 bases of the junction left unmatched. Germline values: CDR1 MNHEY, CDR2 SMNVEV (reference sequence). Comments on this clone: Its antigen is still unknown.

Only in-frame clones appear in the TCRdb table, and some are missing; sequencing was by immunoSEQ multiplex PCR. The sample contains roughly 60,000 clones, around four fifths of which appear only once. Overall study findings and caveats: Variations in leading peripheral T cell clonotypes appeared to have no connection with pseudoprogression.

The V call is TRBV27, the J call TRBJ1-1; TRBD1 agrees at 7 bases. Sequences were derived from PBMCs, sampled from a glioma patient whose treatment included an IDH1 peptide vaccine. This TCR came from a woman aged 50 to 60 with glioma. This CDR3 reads CASSWTGGPTEAFF. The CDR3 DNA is TGTGCCAGCAGTTGGACAGGCGGGCCCACTGAAGCTTTCTTT.